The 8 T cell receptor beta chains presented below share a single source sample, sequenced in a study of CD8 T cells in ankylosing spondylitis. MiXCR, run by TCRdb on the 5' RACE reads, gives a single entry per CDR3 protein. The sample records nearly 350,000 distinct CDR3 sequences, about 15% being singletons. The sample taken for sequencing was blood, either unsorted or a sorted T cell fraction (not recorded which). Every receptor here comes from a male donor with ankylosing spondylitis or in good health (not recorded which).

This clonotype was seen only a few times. CDR3 sequence: CASSYIAGGYNEQFF. The CDR3 DNA follows: TGTGCCAGCAGCTACATAGCGGGGGGGTACAATGAGCAGTTCTTC. V usage is TRBV11-3 and J usage is TRBJ2-1, with 11 bases identical to TRBD2. The CDR3 totals 15 residues. In germline, CDR1 is SGHNT, CDR2 YENEEA. V gave up 4 bases and J gave up 4 bases; unmatched junction bases: 3.

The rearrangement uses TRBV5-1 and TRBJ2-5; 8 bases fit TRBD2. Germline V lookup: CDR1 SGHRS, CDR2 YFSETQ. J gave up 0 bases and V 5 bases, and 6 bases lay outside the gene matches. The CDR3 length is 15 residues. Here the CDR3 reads CASSVPSGYQETQYF. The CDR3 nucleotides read TGCGCCAGCAGTGTCCCTAGCGGGTACCAAGAGACCCAGTACTTC.

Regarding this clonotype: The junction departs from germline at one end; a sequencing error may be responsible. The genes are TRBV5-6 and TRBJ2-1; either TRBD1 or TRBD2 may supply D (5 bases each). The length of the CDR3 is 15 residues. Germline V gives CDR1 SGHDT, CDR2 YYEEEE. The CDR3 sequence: CASSLYNRMSGERFF. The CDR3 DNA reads TGTGCCAGCAGCTTGTATAACAGGATGAGCGGTGAGCGGTTCTTC.

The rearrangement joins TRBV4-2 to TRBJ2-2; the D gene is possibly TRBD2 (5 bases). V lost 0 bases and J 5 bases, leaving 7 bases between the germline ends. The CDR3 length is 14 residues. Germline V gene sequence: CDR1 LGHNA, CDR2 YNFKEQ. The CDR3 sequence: CASSQDEGTGELFF. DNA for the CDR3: TGTGCCAGCAGCCAAGATGAGGGTACCGGGGAGCTGTTTTTT.

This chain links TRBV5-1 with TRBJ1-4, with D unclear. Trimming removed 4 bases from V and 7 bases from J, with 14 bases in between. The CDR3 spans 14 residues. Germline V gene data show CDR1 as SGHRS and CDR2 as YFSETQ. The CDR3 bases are TGCGCCAGCAGCCCGGGCAGGCTCAGTGAAAAACTGTTTTTT. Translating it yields CASSPGRLSEKLFF.

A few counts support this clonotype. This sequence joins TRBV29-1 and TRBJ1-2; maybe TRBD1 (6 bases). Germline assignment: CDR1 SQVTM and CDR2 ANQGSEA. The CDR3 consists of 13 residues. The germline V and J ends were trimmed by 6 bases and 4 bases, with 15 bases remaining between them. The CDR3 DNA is TGCAGCGTCGCCGACAGGTCGGGCTATGGCTACACCTTC. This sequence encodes CSVADRSGYGYTF.

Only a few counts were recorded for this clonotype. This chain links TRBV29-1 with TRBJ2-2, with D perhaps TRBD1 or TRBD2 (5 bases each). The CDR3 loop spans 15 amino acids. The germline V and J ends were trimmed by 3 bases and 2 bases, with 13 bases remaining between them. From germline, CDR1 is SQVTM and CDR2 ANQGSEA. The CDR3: CSVEGGTRNTGELFF. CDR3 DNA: TGCAGCGTTGAGGGTGGGACGAGAAACACCGGGGAGCTGTTTTTT.

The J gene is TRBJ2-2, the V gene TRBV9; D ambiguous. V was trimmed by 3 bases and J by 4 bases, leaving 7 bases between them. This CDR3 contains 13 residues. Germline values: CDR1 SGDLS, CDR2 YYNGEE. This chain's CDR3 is CASSGGITGELFF. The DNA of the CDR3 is TGTGCCAGCAGCGGTGGGATCACCGGGGAGCTGTTTTTT.